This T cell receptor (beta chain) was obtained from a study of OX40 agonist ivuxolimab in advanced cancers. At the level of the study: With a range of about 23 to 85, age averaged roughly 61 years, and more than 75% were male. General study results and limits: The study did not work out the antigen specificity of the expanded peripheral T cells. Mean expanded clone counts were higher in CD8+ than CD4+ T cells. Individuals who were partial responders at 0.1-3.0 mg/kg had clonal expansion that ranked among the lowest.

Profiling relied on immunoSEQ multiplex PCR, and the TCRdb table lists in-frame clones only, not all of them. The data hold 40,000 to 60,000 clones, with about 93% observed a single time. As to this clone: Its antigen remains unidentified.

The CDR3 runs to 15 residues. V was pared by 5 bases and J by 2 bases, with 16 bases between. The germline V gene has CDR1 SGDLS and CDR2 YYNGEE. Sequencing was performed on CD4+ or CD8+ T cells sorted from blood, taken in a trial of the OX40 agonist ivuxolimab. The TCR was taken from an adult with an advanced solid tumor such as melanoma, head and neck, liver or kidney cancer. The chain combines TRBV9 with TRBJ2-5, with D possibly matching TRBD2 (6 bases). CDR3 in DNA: TGTGCCAGCAGTTTGGGTGGACTATCGCAAGAGACCCAGTACTTC. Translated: CASSLGGLSQETQYF.